This T cell receptor beta chain is drawn from a study of T cell clonality in common variable immunodeficiency. Here immunoSEQ multiplex PCR was the method, and the copy in TCRdb shows in-frame clones only, minus some. The sample contains 30,000 to 40,000 clones, none of them singletons. Germline lookup yields CDR1 SNHLY and CDR2 FYNNEI. Unmatched junction bases numbered 11, after V lost 5 bases and J lost 1 base. The CDR3 runs 18 residues. This clone was seen more than once but under ten times. Its target is not known. Read coverage stops 3 residues before the CDR3 terminus; the germline J gene supplies the remainder. Study outcomes and limitations: Fewer deletions and N-nucleotide insertions were reportedly seen in common variable immunodeficiency TCR beta sequences.

This receptor was identified in a human donor with common variable immunodeficiency. The rearrangement uses TRBV2 and TRBJ2-2; 9 bases are shared with TRBD1. Sample: peripheral blood mononuclear cells. CDR3 DNA, as far as it was read: TGTGCCAGCAGTCCCGGGACAGGGTCTGCGGGGAACACCGGGGAG. Protein: CASSPGTGSAGNTGE. The whole CDR3 protein reads CASSPGTGSAGNTGELFF.